A selection of T cell receptor beta chains follows, all from one sample in a study of blood T cell repertoires in COVID-19. Assay used: immunoSEQ multiplex PCR; TCRdb lists only in-frame clones, some missing. The profile shows approximately 240,000 clones, approximately 79% of them singletons. What was sequenced was peripheral blood. The receptor source for this set is a woman in her forties with active or convalescent COVID-19. CDR3s include the opening cysteine and the closing phenylalanine or tryptophan. The order of the fields is V gene, J gene, D gene, CDR3 protein, CDR3 DNA. D genes are given only for firm matches.

TRBV28	TRBJ1-6	TRBD1	CASRPYRGRSPLHF	TGTGCCAGCAGACCTTACAGGGGGCGTTCACCCCTCCACTTT
TRBV27	TRBJ1-2	TRBD1	CASSSPGTGAYGYTF	TGTGCCAGCAGTTCACCCGGGACAGGGGCCTATGGCTACACCTTC
TRBV19	TRBJ2-3	-	CASSIPRGATDTQYF	TGTGCCAGTAGTATTCCCCGGGGGGCCACAGATACGCAGTATTTT
TRBV28	TRBJ2-2	-	CASESYTGELFF	TGTGCCAGCGAATCCTATACCGGGGAGCTGTTTTTT
TRBV5-4	TRBJ2-2	-	CASSPSPEQGGELFF	TGTGCCAGCAGCCCTAGTCCAGAACAAGGAGGGGAGCTGTTTTTT
TRBV5-6	TRBJ1-4	-	CASSLGLSSVNEKLFF	TGTGCCAGCAGCTTGGGTTTGAGCAGCGTTAATGAAAAACTGTTTTTT
TRBV11-2	TRBJ2-1	TRBD2	CASSPSAGAYNEQFF	TGTGCCAGCAGCCCCAGCGCGGGGGCCTACAATGAGCAGTTCTTC
TRBV11-2	TRBJ1-3	TRBD1	CASSLRTGAGNTIYF	TGTGCCAGCAGCCTCAGAACAGGGGCTGGAAACACCATATATTTT
TRBV3-1/TRBV3-2	TRBJ1-5	-	CASSSGDQPQHF	TGTGCCAGCAGCTCGGGGGATCAGCCCCAGCATTTT
TRBV5-4	TRBJ1-3	-	CATGREHGNTIYF	TGTGCCACCGGCAGGGAACATGGAAACACCATATATTTT
TRBV3-1/TRBV3-2	TRBJ1-3	-	CASSQRGQANTIYF	TGTGCCAGCAGCCAACGGGGACAAGCCAACACCATATATTTT